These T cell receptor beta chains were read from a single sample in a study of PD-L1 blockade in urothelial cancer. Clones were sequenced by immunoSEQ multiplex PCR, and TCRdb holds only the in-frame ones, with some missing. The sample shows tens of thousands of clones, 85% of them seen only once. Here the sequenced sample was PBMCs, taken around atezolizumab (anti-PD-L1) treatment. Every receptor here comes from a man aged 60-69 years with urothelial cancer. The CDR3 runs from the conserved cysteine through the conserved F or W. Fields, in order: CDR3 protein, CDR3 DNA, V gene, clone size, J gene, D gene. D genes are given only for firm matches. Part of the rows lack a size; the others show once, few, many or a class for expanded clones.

CASSLTGQSPEQYF TGCGCCAGCAGCCTAACGGGACAGTCCCCCGAGCAGTACTTC TRBV4-1 - TRBJ2-7 TRBD1
CASSSFSTGTNYGYTF TGTGCCAGCAGTTCCTTCTCAACAGGAACGAACTATGGCTACACCTTC TRBV6-5 - TRBJ1-2 -
CASSLDRGRPSTDTQYF TGCGCCAGCAGCTTGGACAGGGGGCGCCCTAGCACAGATACGCAGTATTTT TRBV5-1 - TRBJ2-3 TRBD1
CASNPGTGLGNTEAFF TGTGCCAGCAACCCCGGGACAGGGCTTGGTAACACTGAAGCTTTCTTT TRBV2 once TRBJ1-1 TRBD1
CASSAGAGANYGYTF TGTGCCAGCTCGGCTGGGGCGGGAGCTAACTATGGCTACACCTTC TRBV18 - TRBJ1-2 -
CASSSDRGPGNTIYF TGTGCCAGCAGCTCAGACAGGGGTCCTGGAAACACCATATATTTT TRBV7-3 - TRBJ1-3 TRBD1
CASSPLGSGRSGKDTQYF TGTGCCAGCAGCCCCCTCGGGAGCGGGAGATCCGGGAAGGATACGCAGTATTTT TRBV11-2 - TRBJ2-3 TRBD2
CASTSGISSDTQYF TGTGCCAGCACTAGCGGGATTTCTTCAGATACGCAGTATTTT TRBV7-9 - TRBJ2-3 TRBD2
CASSRTGTANTGELFF TGCGCCAGCAGCCGGACGGGGACAGCGAACACCGGGGAGCTGTTTTTT TRBV5-1 - TRBJ2-2 TRBD1
CASSLGASGRINEQFF TGTGCCAGCAGCTTGGGGGCTAGCGGGAGGATCAATGAGCAGTTCTTC TRBV5-4 - TRBJ2-1 TRBD2
CASSSRLAGAGNEQFF TGTGCCAGCAGCTCTCGACTAGCGGGAGCTGGGAATGAGCAGTTCTTC TRBV4-2 - TRBJ2-1 TRBD2
CASSQEYPGAYEQYF TGCGCCAGCAGCCAAGAGTATCCAGGGGCCTACGAGCAGTACTTC TRBV4-3 - TRBJ2-7 -
CSVVRDSTDTQYF TGCAGCGTTGTCAGGGATAGCACAGATACGCAGTATTTT TRBV29-1 - TRBJ2-3 -
CASSYFGSTYEQYF TGTGCCAGCAGTTATTTCGGGTCAACCTACGAGCAGTACTTC TRBV6-5 once TRBJ2-7 -
CASSYDGVDTDTQYF TGTGCCAGCAGCTACGACGGGGTTGACACAGATACGCAGTATTTT TRBV11-2 - TRBJ2-3 -
CASSDSGGEQFF TGTGCCAGCAGTGACTCCGGTGGTGAGCAGTTCTTC TRBV6-4 - TRBJ2-1 -
CASSRRNNPGQGIMEAKNIQYF TGTGCCAGCAGCCGTAGGAACAACCCGGGACAGGGGATCATGGAAGCCAAAAACATTCAGTACTTC TRBV4-2 - TRBJ2-4 TRBD1
CASRPGTGVSTIYF TGTGCCAGCAGACCAGGGACAGGGGTATCCACCATATATTTT TRBV11-3 - TRBJ1-3 TRBD1
CASSQLSGTSFPEQYF TGTGCCAGCAGCCAGTTATCCGGGACTAGCTTTCCCGAGCAGTACTTC TRBV4-2 - TRBJ2-7 TRBD2
CAWNRGVKYGYTF TGTGCCTGGAACCGGGGGGTAAAATATGGCTACACCTTC TRBV30 - TRBJ1-2 -
CASSLAGGQGYEQYF TGTGCCAGCAGCTTAGCCGGCGGGCAGGGGTACGAGCAGTACTTC TRBV7-6 - TRBJ2-7 -
CASSSGEYNEQFF TGTGCCAGCAGCTCGGGAGAGTACAATGAGCAGTTCTTC TRBV11-2 - TRBJ2-1 -
CASSGLTGVDNEQFF TGCGCCAGCTCCGGCCTAACGGGAGTGGACAATGAGCAGTTCTTC TRBV10-1 once TRBJ2-1 -
CASSPTYGRQSQPQHF TGTGCCAGCTCACCCACTTACGGCCGACAATCTCAGCCCCAGCATTTT TRBV18 once TRBJ1-5 -
CASRRPGETNEKLFF TGTGCCAGCAGGCGCCCCGGGGAAACTAATGAAAAACTGTTTTTT TRBV6-5 - TRBJ1-4 -
CASSLTLTGVIGELFF TGTGCCAGCAGCTTAACTTTGACAGGGGTAATCGGGGAGCTGTTTTTT TRBV7-9 - TRBJ2-2 TRBD1
CASSLGGTSGISYEQYF TGCGCCAGCAGCTTGGGGGGGACTAGCGGGATCTCCTACGAGCAGTACTTC TRBV5-1 - TRBJ2-7 TRBD2
CASSQDGGRGPTDTQYF TGCGCCAGCAGCCAAGATGGTGGGCGGGGGCCCACAGATACGCAGTATTTT TRBV4-1 - TRBJ2-3 -
CASSVTGPGYSPLHF TGTGCCAGCAGTGTTACAGGGCCGGGTTATTCACCCCTCCACTTT TRBV25-1 - TRBJ1-6 -
CASTDPQGSLYGYTF TGTGCCAGCACCGATCCACAGGGTTCCCTTTATGGCTACACCTTC TRBV2 - TRBJ1-2 -
CASRPGTENTEAFF TGTGCCAGCAGACCCGGGACAGAGAACACTGAAGCTTTCTTT TRBV7-8 - TRBJ1-1 TRBD1